These T cell receptor beta chains were read from a single sample in a study of control samples from healthy donors and cancer patients. Clones were read by immunoSEQ multiplex PCR, and TCRdb kept only the in-frame ones, dropping some. This table has some 150,000 clones, around 96% appearing once. Sequencing input: blood. These receptors were obtained from a woman between 25 and 40 years old in good health. Both conserved end residues are part of each CDR3. The order of the fields is J gene, V gene, D gene, clone size, CDR3 protein, CDR3 DNA. A D gene is named only where the DNA matches it firmly. Where a row states a size, it is once, few, many or the class of an expanded clone; other rows omit it.

TRBJ2-1 | TRBV4-1 | TRBD2 | few | CASSKGLAGFSSSYNEQFF | TGCGCCAGCAGCAAGGGACTAGCGGGTTTTTCTAGCTCCTACAATGAGCAGTTCTTC
TRBJ2-7 | TRBV21-1 | . | . | CASSSHLTGCWDEQYF | TGTGCCAGCAGCTCGCATCTAACAGGGTGTTGGGACGAGCAGTACTTC
TRBJ1-2 | TRBV19 | . | . | CASSRSAMEDGYTF | TGTGCCAGTAGTAGATCGGCCATGGAAGATGGCTACACCTTC
TRBJ2-7 | TRBV30 | TRBD1 | once | CAWSRGQEHYEQYF | TGTGCCTGGAGTAGGGGACAGGAACACTACGAGCAGTACTTC
TRBJ2-2 | TRBV6-5 | TRBD1 | once | CASSPTGGWTGELFF | TGTGCCAGCAGCCCCACAGGGGGCTGGACCGGGGAGCTGTTTTTT
TRBJ2-2 | TRBV11-2 | TRBD1 | . | CASSWGQGKTNTGELFF | TGTGCCAGCAGCTGGGGACAGGGAAAAACGAACACCGGGGAGCTGTTTTTT
TRBJ2-1 | TRBV2 | TRBD2 | . | CASSERREDNEQFF | TGTGCCAGCAGTGAAAGGCGGGAGGACAATGAGCAGTTCTTC
TRBJ1-4 | TRBV27 | . | . | CASSPYSTTNEKLFF | TGTGCCAGCAGCCCTTACTCCACAACTAATGAAAAACTGTTTTTT
TRBJ1-4 | TRBV15 | . | . | CATSESQGGELDEKLFF | TGTGCCACCAGCGAATCACAGGGAGGGGAACTTGATGAAAAACTGTTTTTT
TRBJ2-5 | TRBV5-1 | TRBD1 | . | CASSQWRDRGPSQETQYF | TGCGCCAGCTCTCAATGGCGGGACAGGGGCCCCTCCCAAGAGACCCAGTACTTC
TRBJ2-1 | TRBV5-1 | . | . | CASSLTQGSYNEQFF | TGCGCCAGCAGCCTAACACAGGGTTCGTACAATGAGCAGTTCTTC
TRBJ2-5 | TRBV2 | . | . | CASTGESVETQYF | TGTGCCAGCACCGGCGAATCGGTGGAGACCCAGTACTTC
TRBJ2-7 | TRBV2 | . | . | CASSEGGAGAYEQYF | TGTGCCAGCAGTGAAGGCGGGGCAGGGGCCTACGAGCAGTACTTC
TRBJ2-5 | TRBV25-1 | . | . | CASSEDGQSSTQYF | TGTGCCAGCAGTGAAGACGGGCAATCTAGCACCCAGTACTTC
TRBJ1-1 | TRBV12-2 | . | . | CASRSGIPGGATEAFF | TGTGCAAGTCGCTCGGGGATCCCGGGGGGGGCCACTGAAGCTTTCTTT
TRBJ2-1 | TRBV27 | TRBD1 | once | CASRGTGGYNEQFF | TGTGCCAGCAGGGGGACAGGGGGCTACAATGAGCAGTTCTTC
TRBJ1-5 | TRBV28 | TRBD1 | once | CASNRDRISYSNQPQHF | TGTGCCAGCAATCGGGACAGGATAAGCTATAGCAATCAGCCCCAGCATTTT
TRBJ1-2 | TRBV28 | TRBD1 | . | CASSLGGQGSYGYTF | TGTGCCAGCAGTTTAGGGGGACAGGGTAGTTATGGCTACACCTTC
TRBJ1-1 | TRBV6-5 | . | . | CASSYSSNTEAFF | TGTGCCAGCAGTTACTCGTCGAACACTGAAGCTTTCTTT
TRBJ2-5 | TRBV3-1/TRBV3-2 | . | . | CASSLGQGAAETQYF | TGTGCCAGCAGCCTAGGGCAGGGTGCAGCGGAGACCCAGTACTTC
TRBJ1-5 | TRBV27 | TRBD1 | . | CASSSGWGQGGNQPQHF | TGTGCCAGCAGTTCCGGATGGGGACAGGGAGGCAATCAGCCCCAGCATTTT
TRBJ2-3 | TRBV7-9 | . | . | CASSLAGLTDTQYF | TGTGCCAGCAGCCTCGCGGGCCTCACAGATACGCAGTATTTT
TRBJ1-4 | TRBV25-1 | . | . | CASSDPGQGEKLFF | TGTGCCAGCAGTGACCCAGGGCAGGGAGAAAAACTGTTTTTT
TRBJ1-2 | TRBV3-1/TRBV3-2 | . | . | CASSQGVTGLMEGYTF | TGTGCCAGCAGCCAAGGGGTAACAGGGCTGATGGAAGGCTACACCTTC
TRBJ1-2 | TRBV6-5 | . | . | CASGRLETDYGYTF | TGTGCCAGCGGGAGATTAGAAACGGACTATGGCTACACCTTC
TRBJ1-2 | TRBV6-5 | . | once | CASKERDLYGYTF | TGTGCCAGCAAGGAGAGGGATCTCTATGGCTACACCTTC
TRBJ2-5 | TRBV15 | . | . | CATSRDPAETQYF | TGTGCCACCAGCAGAGATCCTGCGGAGACCCAGTACTTC
TRBJ1-1 | TRBV30 | TRBD1 | . | CAWRWGTGGSGTEAFF | TGTGCCTGGAGATGGGGGACAGGGGGTTCGGGAACTGAAGCTTTCTTT
TRBJ2-3 | TRBV7-9 | . | . | CASSLDGPAGDPQYF | TGTGCCAGCAGCTTAGACGGACCGGCTGGTGATCCGCAGTATTTT
TRBJ2-3 | TRBV4-2 | TRBD2 | . | CASSQGGRLSTDTQYF | TGTGCCAGCAGCCAAGGCGGGAGGCTGAGCACAGATACGCAGTATTTT
TRBJ2-7 | TRBV27 | . | . | CASKGAMASYEQYF | TGTGCCAGCAAGGGAGCGATGGCATCCTACGAGCAGTACTTC
TRBJ1-2 | TRBV10-1 | . | . | CASSEDRGRGGYTF | TGCGCCAGCAGTGAGGATCGGGGGCGAGGTGGCTACACCTTC
TRBJ2-4 | TRBV6-1 | . | . | CASSEDRWGQAKNIQYF | TGTGCCAGCAGTGAAGACCGTTGGGGGCAAGCCAAAAACATTCAGTACTTC
TRBJ2-2 | TRBV6-5 | . | . | CASSYFGGNTGELFF | TGTGCCAGCAGTTATTTCGGGGGGAACACCGGGGAGCTGTTTTTT
TRBJ1-5 | TRBV3-1/TRBV3-2 | . | . | CASSQQGVDNQPQHF | TGTGCCAGCAGCCAGCAGGGAGTGGACAATCAGCCCCAGCATTTT
TRBJ2-2 | TRBV11-2 | . | . | CASSQTANTGELFF | TGTGCCAGCAGCCAGACAGCGAACACCGGGGAGCTGTTTTTT
TRBJ2-1 | TRBV30 | TRBD2 | . | CAWSVRSGRRVHEQFF | TGTGCCTGGAGTGTACGGAGCGGGAGGCGAGTGCATGAGCAGTTCTTC
TRBJ1-2 | TRBV30 | . | . | CAWSSGSGYTF | TGTGCCTGGAGTTCAGGGAGCGGCTACACCTTC
TRBJ2-7 | TRBV21-1 | . | . | CASRQPGLAGDSYEQYF | TGTGCCAGCAGACAGCCGGGACTAGCGGGAGACTCCTACGAGCAGTACTTC
TRBJ2-1 | TRBV6-1 | TRBD2 | . | CASSEPRRASGYNEQFF | TGTGCCAGCAGTGAACCCCGTCGCGCTAGCGGCTACAATGAGCAGTTCTTC
TRBJ2-7 | TRBV5-8 | . | . | CASSFHRVSNYEQYF | TGTGCCAGCAGCTTTCACAGGGTATCTAACTACGAGCAGTACTTC
TRBJ2-3 | TRBV29-1 | TRBD2 | . | CSVAGADTQYF | TGCAGCGTAGCGGGAGCAGATACGCAGTATTTT
TRBJ1-1 | TRBV5-1 | . | . | CASSLSPANTEAFF | TGCGCCAGCAGCTTGTCGCCAGCGAACACTGAAGCTTTCTTT
TRBJ2-3 | TRBV29-1 | . | once | CSVEDPGSRSSTDTQYF | TGCAGCGTTGAAGATCCCGGGTCTAGGAGCAGCACAGATACGCAGTATTTT
TRBJ1-5 | TRBV6-5 | TRBD1 | . | CASSSYRGSNQPQHF | TGTGCCAGCAGTTCCTACAGGGGAAGCAATCAGCCCCAGCATTTT
TRBJ2-3 | TRBV4-1 | . | . | CASSQRNTDTQYF | TGCGCCAGCAGCCAACGCAACACAGATACGCAGTATTTT
TRBJ1-2 | TRBV28 | TRBD1 | . | CASSIPRTGEGGYTF | TGTGCCAGCAGTATACCTAGGACAGGGGAAGGTGGCTACACCTTC
TRBJ2-7 | TRBV6-5 | TRBD1 | . | CASSPRGGIYEQYF | TGTGCCAGCAGCCCCCGAGGGGGCATCTACGAGCAGTACTTC
TRBJ2-7 | TRBV5-1 | . | . | CASSPYSFYEQYF | TGCGCCAGCAGCCCATACAGTTTCTACGAGCAGTACTTC
TRBJ2-5 | TRBV4-1 | TRBD2 | . | CASSQGVTSGSDGETQYF | TGCGCCAGCAGCCAAGGCGTCACTAGCGGGAGTGATGGAGAGACCCAGTACTTC
TRBJ2-2 | TRBV11-2 | . | . | CASSPIVGFGELFF | TGTGCCAGCAGCCCAATCGTGGGGTTCGGGGAGCTGTTTTTT
TRBJ1-1 | TRBV25-1 | TRBD1 | few | CASSVGTGENEAFF | TGTGCCAGCAGTGTAGGGACAGGGGAGAATGAAGCTTTCTTT
TRBJ1-5 | TRBV9 | TRBD1 | . | CASSAGQDFKQPQHF | TGTGCCAGCAGCGCAGGACAGGATTTTAAACAGCCCCAGCATTTT
TRBJ1-1 | TRBV7-9 | TRBD1 | once | CASSSQGDGRMNTEAFF | TGTGCCAGCAGCTCTCAGGGGGACGGGAGGATGAACACTGAAGCTTTCTTT
TRBJ1-2 | TRBV7-7 | TRBD1 | . | CASSLAGTGFNGYTF | TGTGCTAGCAGCTTAGCCGGGACAGGGTTTAATGGCTACACCTTC
TRBJ2-5 | TRBV28 | TRBD1 | . | CASSGDSKVETQYF | TGTGCCAGCAGTGGGGACAGTAAGGTGGAGACCCAGTACTTC
TRBJ2-7 | TRBV30 | . | . | CAWSVSASSYEQYF | TGTGCCTGGAGTGTTTCGGCAAGCTCCTACGAGCAGTACTTC
TRBJ1-3 | TRBV7-6 | . | . | CASSATVPGAGNTIYF | TGTGCCAGCAGCGCGACAGTTCCAGGGGCTGGAAACACCATATATTTT
TRBJ2-1 | TRBV24-1 | TRBD1 | . | CATTPGQGDNEQFF | TGTGCCACCACGCCGGGACAGGGGGACAATGAGCAGTTCTTC
TRBJ2-7 | TRBV3-1/TRBV3-2 | . | . | CASSPRGALASYEQYF | TGTGCCAGCAGCCCAAGAGGGGCCCTGGCTTCCTACGAGCAGTACTTC